This TCR beta chain was sequenced in a study of control samples from healthy donors and cancer patients (dated by TCRdb to the early 2020s). Library preparation used the immunoSEQ multiplex PCR assay. TCRdb obtained this table from immuneACCESS and retained in-frame rearrangements with V and J assigned. These tables miss some clones; where compared with another copy, unresolved V genes account for less than half of the shortfall, and the remainder is unexplained. The table for this sample lists some 96,000 clones; less than 90% of them were counted only once. Clones ranked in the top ten supply under 20% of the sample. With respect to this clone: No cognate antigen has been identified for it. Nothing much larger sits one base from this clone, and base qualities are not available.

The sequence was obtained from a woman aged 45-65 years in good health. Sequencing input: blood.

DNA sequence: TGCAGCGTACCTTCTGGGACATTCAGAGAGACCCAGTACTTC. The translation is CSVPSGTFRETQYF. Here the chain combines TRBV29-1 and TRBJ2-5; 6 matching bases give a weak D call of TRBD1. Reading the germline V gene gives CDR1 SQVTM and CDR2 ANQGSEA. V is reduced by 6 bases and J by 4 bases, leaving a spacing of 18 bases between them. The CDR3 runs 14 amino acids, cysteine and phenylalanine included. The DNA shown is the 42-base CDR3, in frame from base 1.